Presented here are 19 T cell receptor beta chains from one specimen sequenced in a study of T cells in Graves' hyperthyroidism and ophthalmopathy. TCR beta CDR3 regions were amplified from RNA transcripts. The TCR CDR3 was amplified in a first-round RT-PCR using the HTBI primer set. TCRdb called the multiplex PCR reads again in MiXCR, with one record for every CDR3 protein. Of a few hundred thousand distinct CDR3 sequences in the sample, 13% to 15% were seen once. The sample consisted of blood. These receptors were taken from a woman aged 55 to 70 with Graves' ophthalmopathy.

This clonotype has at least ten counts. CDR3 protein: CASTKRDRDNEQFF. In DNA, the CDR3 is TGTGCCAGCACCAAGAGGGACAGGGACAATGAGCAGTTCTTC. The V call is TRBV7-8, the J call TRBJ2-1; 9 bases map to TRBD1. Germline lookup yields CDR1 SGHVS and CDR2 FQNEAQ. V shed 7 bases and J 5 bases; nucleotides not matched to a gene: 6. There are 14 residues in the CDR3.

This clonotype was observed at least ten times. CDR3 amino acids: CASSSGTAINEKLFF. For the CDR3, the DNA is TGTGCCAGCAGCTCAGGGACAGCGATAAATGAAAAACTGTTTTTT. The chain links TRBV11-2 to TRBJ1-4; 7 bases line up with TRBD1. This CDR3 is 15 amino acids long. Trimming took 4 bases from V and 5 from J; bases not matched to a gene: 7. Germline CDR1 reads SGHAT; CDR2 reads FQNNGV. Looking up the rest from reference TRBV11-2 and TRBJ1-4 gives the full variable domain: EAGVAQSPRYKIIEKRQSVAFWCNPISGHATLYWYQQILGQGPKLLIQFQNNGVVDDSQLPKDRFSAERLKGVDSTLKIQPAKLEDSAVYLCASSSGTAINEKLFFGSGTQLSVL.

This clonotype was seen repeatedly, ten times or more. This chain's CDR3 is CSAGVNYEQYF. As DNA, the CDR3 is TGCAGTGCCGGCGTCAACTACGAGCAGTACTTC. The gene calls are TRBV20-1 and TRBJ2-7; D not certain. Germline CDR1 reads DFQATT; CDR2 reads SNEGSKA (reference sequence). The CDR3 is 11 residues long. V was pared by 6 bases and J by 3 bases, with 9 bases between.

This clonotype has ten or more counts. This chain links TRBV5-4 with TRBJ2-3, with 9 bases fitting TRBD2. The V gene end was trimmed by 1 base and the J gene end by 5 bases; junction bases not matched to a gene: 5. This CDR3 comprises 15 residues. Germline V CDR1 and CDR2: SGHNT, YYREEE (reference sequence). The chain's CDR3 is CASSLQAGGRDTQYF. CDR3 in DNA: TGTGCCAGCAGCTTGCAAGCGGGAGGCAGAGATACGCAGTATTTT.

This clonotype has more than one count but fewer than ten. The chain joins TRBV29-1 to TRBJ2-7; D ambiguous. This CDR3 has 12 amino acids. Germline lookup yields CDR1 SQVTM and CDR2 ANQGSEA. V was shortened by 1 base and J by 1 base, with 5 bases between the two germline ends. CDR3 sequence reads: CSVEGPSYEQYF. CDR3 nucleotides: TGCAGCGTTGAAGGCCCATCCTACGAGCAGTACTTC.

This chain joins TRBV28 and TRBJ2-7, with TRBD2 matching 7 bases. This CDR3 spans 14 amino acids. After removal of 4 bases from V and 1 base from J, the junction contained 4 bases not matched to a gene. Germline V gives CDR1 MDHEN, CDR2 SYDVKM. CDR3 bases: TGTGCCAGCAGTTCGTACGGGGGGTCCTACGAGCAGTACTTC. Encoded protein: CASSSYGGSYEQYF.

In its sample, this clonotype was seen a few times. The genes are TRBV7-9 and TRBJ2-7; 9 positions match TRBD1. The CDR3 runs 17 residues. Germline assignment: CDR1 SEHNR and CDR2 FQNEAQ (reference sequence). The V gene end was trimmed by 5 bases and the J gene end by 3 bases; junction bases not matched to a gene: 14. CDR3 loop: CASSLPGTGPGGYEQYF. The CDR3 DNA sequence: TGTGCCAGCAGCCTCCCCGGGACAGGGCCGGGGGGCTACGAGCAGTACTTC. Full variable domain (missing parts from reference TRBV7-9 and TRBJ2-7): DTGVSQNPRHKITKRGQNVTFRCDPISEHNRLYWYRQTLGQGPEFLTYFQNEAQLEKSRLLSDRFSAERPKGSFSTLEIQRTEQGDSAMYLCASSLPGTGPGGYEQYFGPGTRLTVT.

The chain recombines TRBV20-1 with TRBJ2-2; 9 positions match TRBD2. Trimming cost V 6 bases and J 4 bases; bases outside gene matches: 9. This CDR3 region has 15 residues. CDR1 DFQATT and CDR2 SNEGSKA come from the germline V gene (reference sequence). In DNA, the CDR3 is TGCAGTGCGACGGGGGCGGGAGGGCCCACCGGGGAGCTGTTTTTT. Translated: CSATGAGGPTGELFF.

The rearrangement joins TRBV20-1 to TRBJ2-3, with D possibly TRBD1 on 7 matching bases. V dropped 3 bases and J dropped 6 bases, with 16 bases sitting between them. Germline V gives CDR1 DFQATT, CDR2 SNEGSKA (reference sequence). The CDR3 has 14 residues. CDR3 bases: TGCAGTGCTAGGCGGGACAGCGGTGAGGATACGCAGTATTTT. This encodes CSARRDSGEDTQYF.

In its sample, this clonotype was seen many times. The rearrangement links TRBV28 to TRBJ2-3; D gene unclear. In germline, CDR1 is MDHEN, CDR2 SYDVKM. The length of the CDR3 is 14 residues. Trimming left V 5 bases short and J 1 base short, with 10 bases between. The CDR3 nucleotides are TGTGCCAGCAGTACTCGTGGAGGCACAGATACGCAGTATTTT. Translation: CASSTRGGTDTQYF. Together with reference TRBV28 and TRBJ2-3, the CDR3 gives the full variable domain: DVKVTQSSRYLVKRTGEKVFLECVQDMDHENMFWYRQDPGLGLRLIYFSYDVKMKEKGDIPEGYSVSREKKERFSLILESASTNQTSMYLCASSTRGGTDTQYFGPGTRLTVL.

This clonotype has at least ten counts. The V call is TRBV10-2, the J call TRBJ1-6; perhaps TRBD1 as D (6 bases). V was clipped by 3 bases and J by 6 bases, with 9 bases between them. This CDR3 region has 14 residues. From germline, CDR1 is WSHSY and CDR2 SAAADI. CDR3 residues: CASSESRGNSPLHF. The CDR3 DNA sequence: TGCGCCAGCAGTGAAAGCAGGGGTAATTCACCCCTCCACTTT.

In its sample, this clonotype was seen a few times. The chain recombines TRBV20-1 with TRBJ1-2; D gene ambiguous. V was trimmed by 1 base and J by 3 bases, leaving 6 bases between them. The CDR3 covers 12 residues. Germline V gene data show CDR1 as DFQATT and CDR2 as SNEGSKA (reference sequence). In nucleotides, the CDR3 is TGCAGTGCTAGAGGGTTGGACTATGGCTACACCTTC. It yields the protein CSARGLDYGYTF.

The sample holds a few counts of this clonotype. The CDR3, as DNA: TGTGCCAGCAGTCCCCTGATGCCTGGGGCCAACGTCCTGACTTTC. Amino acids: CASSPLMPGANVLTF. The chain uses TRBV6-1 and TRBJ2-6, with D hard to call. The germline V and J ends were trimmed by 5 bases and 2 bases, with 10 bases remaining between them. Germline lookup yields CDR1 MNHNS and CDR2 SASEGT. This CDR3 has 15 amino acids.

This clonotype has ten or more counts. The CDR3 spells CASSQTGLAGVGEQFF. The CDR3 DNA reads TGCGCCAGCAGCCAAACGGGACTAGCGGGAGTTGGTGAGCAGTTCTTC. The chain combines TRBV4-1 with TRBJ2-1; 14 nucleotides match TRBD2. J gave up 9 bases and V 2 bases, and 6 bases lay outside the gene matches. The length of the CDR3 is 16 residues. Germline CDR1 MGHRA, CDR2 YSYEKL.

The chain uses TRBV10-3 and TRBJ1-6; D is ambiguous. The CDR3 is 14 residues long. CDR1 and CDR2 from the germline V gene are ENHRY and SYGVKD. V was shortened by 3 bases and J by 5 bases, with 8 bases between the two germline ends. CDR3 in DNA: TGTGCCATCAGTGAAGGTCAGAATAATTCACCCCTCCACTTT. This encodes CAISEGQNNSPLHF.

This clonotype was seen many times. The chain joins TRBV12-3 or TRBV12-4 to TRBJ1-3; D remains ambiguous. Trimming pared 0 bases from V and 2 bases from J, leaving 14 bases between. The CDR3 contains 17 residues. The CDR3 sequence: CASSLAQSWLAGNTIYF. The CDR3 bases are TGTGCCAGCAGTTTAGCGCAGTCATGGTTGGCTGGAAACACCATATATTTT.

The rearrangement uses TRBV28 and TRBJ2-3; D tentatively fits TRBD1 or TRBD2 (6 bases each). V lost 4 bases and J 8 bases, leaving 22 bases between the germline ends. The CDR3 has 16 amino acids. Germline lookup yields CDR1 MDHEN and CDR2 SYDVKM. DNA for the CDR3: TGTGCCAGCAGTTCGATAACGGGAGCCCCGGGGGCTACGCAGTATTTT. Protein sequence: CASSSITGAPGATQYF. Using reference TRBV28 and TRBJ2-3 for the parts outside the CDR3, the full variable domain is DVKVTQSSRYLVKRTGEKVFLECVQDMDHENMFWYRQDPGLGLRLIYFSYDVKMKEKGDIPEGYSVSREKKERFSLILESASTNQTSMYLCASSSITGAPGATQYFGPGTRLTVL.

This chain uses TRBV28 with TRBJ2-2; TRBD1 matches 11 bases. The CDR3 extends over 17 amino acids. J lost 0 bases, V lost 5 bases, and 5 bases had no gene match. Germline assignment: CDR1 MDHEN and CDR2 SYDVKM. The CDR3 DNA is TGTGCCAGCAGTCCGGGACAGGGGGAATCGAACACCGGGGAGCTGTTTTTT. Residues: CASSPGQGESNTGELFF.

The table lists this clonotype with a few counts. V gene TRBV9 combines with J gene TRBJ1-2, with D unclear. Germline V gene sequence: CDR1 SGDLS, CDR2 YYNGEE. The CDR3 extends over 16 amino acids. The V end lost 0 bases, the J end lost 7 bases, and 19 bases lay between the germline ends. The CDR3 coding sequence is TGTGCCAGCAGCGTAGACCCCGTGTCGGGGTGGTCTGGCTACACCTTC. Translated, it gives CASSVDPVSGWSGYTF.